This is a list of T cell receptor beta chains from one sample in a study of shared clonotypes between healthy human individuals. The method was immunoSEQ multiplex PCR; TCRdb's version includes in-frame clones alone and lacks a portion of them. Here the sample spans roughly 2 million clones, around 96% being singletons. The specimen was naive CD8+ T cells sorted from blood. These receptors were taken from a man between 18 and 29 years old in good health. Each CDR3 is given with its conserved first and last residue. D genes are given only for firm matches. Clone size is given for some rows only: seen once, a few or many times, or a class if the clone is expanded.

v_gene: TRBV10-3
j_gene: TRBJ1-6
d_gene: NA
abundance: NA
CDR3nt: TGTGCCATCAGTGAGGGTGGGGTCAAGACACCCCTCCACTTT
CDR3aa: CAISEGGVKTPLHF

v_gene: TRBV6-5
j_gene: TRBJ2-7
d_gene: NA
abundance: NA
CDR3nt: TGTGCCAGCAGTTGGTCGAGCAAAATTGTGGAGCAGTACTTC
CDR3aa: CASSWSSKIVEQYF

v_gene: TRBV9
j_gene: TRBJ2-5
d_gene: NA
abundance: NA
CDR3nt: TGTGCCAGCAGCGTAGCACTGTACCAAGAGACCCAGTACTTC
CDR3aa: CASSVALYQETQYF

v_gene: TRBV4-1
j_gene: TRBJ2-7
d_gene: NA
abundance: NA
CDR3nt: TGCGCCAGCAGCCATGTGGTAACCGCCTCCTACGAGCAGTACTTC
CDR3aa: CASSHVVTASYEQYF

v_gene: TRBV7-8
j_gene: TRBJ2-2
d_gene: NA
abundance: NA
CDR3nt: TGTGCCAGCAGCTTAGTTACGAACACCGGGGAGCTGTTTTTT
CDR3aa: CASSLVTNTGELFF

v_gene: TRBV29-1
j_gene: TRBJ2-1
d_gene: TRBD2
abundance: NA
CDR3nt: TGCAGCGTTGAAGATCTTCTAGCGGGAGCTTACAATGAGCAGTTCTTC
CDR3aa: CSVEDLLAGAYNEQFF

v_gene: TRBV27
j_gene: TRBJ1-2
d_gene: NA
abundance: NA
CDR3nt: TGTGCCAGCAGTTTATCGTTGGGGGCGTGGAGGGGCTACACCTTC
CDR3aa: CASSLSLGAWRGYTF

v_gene: TRBV19
j_gene: TRBJ2-7
d_gene: NA
abundance: NA
CDR3nt: TGTGCCAGTAGTAGTCAGTTGGGGTACGAGCAGTACTTC
CDR3aa: CASSSQLGYEQYF

v_gene: TRBV6-1
j_gene: TRBJ1-2
d_gene: TRBD1
abundance: NA
CDR3nt: TGTGCCAACAGGGACAGAGCTAACTATGGCTACACCTTC
CDR3aa: CANRDRANYGYTF

v_gene: TRBV13
j_gene: TRBJ2-7
d_gene: TRBD1
abundance: NA
CDR3nt: TGTGCCAGCAGCCCGATCACCTCACAGGGGTCCCACGAGCAGTACTTC
CDR3aa: CASSPITSQGSHEQYF

v_gene: TRBV29-1
j_gene: TRBJ2-1
d_gene: NA
abundance: NA
CDR3nt: TGCAGCGTTGAGGGAGACTTCTACAATGAGCAGTTCTTC
CDR3aa: CSVEGDFYNEQFF

v_gene: TRBV5-1
j_gene: TRBJ1-2
d_gene: NA
abundance: NA
CDR3nt: TGCGCCAGCAGCTGGGAGGGGAGGGCCCCCCACTATGGCTACACCTTC
CDR3aa: CASSWEGRAPHYGYTF

v_gene: TRBV25-1
j_gene: TRBJ2-2
d_gene: TRBD1
abundance: NA
CDR3nt: TGTGCCAGCGCTGGGACAGGGGGGGCCGGGGAGCTGTTTTTT
CDR3aa: CASAGTGGAGELFF

v_gene: TRBV28
j_gene: TRBJ2-1
d_gene: TRBD2
abundance: once
CDR3nt: TGTGCCAGCCTGGGTCCATCGGGGGGGGTCTACAATGAGCAGTTCTTC
CDR3aa: CASLGPSGGVYNEQFF

v_gene: TRBV11-1
j_gene: TRBJ2-7
d_gene: TRBD1
abundance: NA
CDR3nt: TGTGCCAGCAGCACGCATCCACAGGGGCCCCAAGGCGACGAGCAGTACTTC
CDR3aa: CASSTHPQGPQGDEQYF

v_gene: TRBV5-4
j_gene: TRBJ2-7
d_gene: NA
abundance: NA
CDR3nt: TGTGCCAGCAGCTTGGATCGGGAGCAGTACTTC
CDR3aa: CASSLDREQYF

v_gene: TRBV12-5
j_gene: TRBJ1-1
d_gene: TRBD1
abundance: NA
CDR3nt: TGTGCTAGTGGTTTGGCGGACAGGGAAACTTTCTTT
CDR3aa: CASGLADRETFF

v_gene: TRBV4-1
j_gene: TRBJ2-7
d_gene: NA
abundance: NA
CDR3nt: TGCGCCAGCAGCCTTACCGACTTGAGCTCCTACGAGCAGTACTTC
CDR3aa: CASSLTDLSSYEQYF

v_gene: TRBV30
j_gene: TRBJ2-7
d_gene: NA
abundance: NA
CDR3nt: TGTGCCTGGAGTCGACAGTCCTACGAGCAGTACTTC
CDR3aa: CAWSRQSYEQYF

v_gene: TRBV2
j_gene: TRBJ1-4
d_gene: TRBD1
abundance: NA
CDR3nt: TGTGCCAGCAGTATTCCCGGGACAGGGGATGAAAAACTGTTTTTT
CDR3aa: CASSIPGTGDEKLFF